The present T cell receptor beta chain was sequenced within a study of blood T cell repertoires in COVID-19. Looking at the study overall: From the United States, Italy and Spain came samples of acute and convalescent COVID-19.

The CDR3 has 15 residues. Germline trimming cut 2 bases from V and 2 bases from J; bases unmatched to any gene: 7. Looked up from germline, CDR1 is SQVTM and CDR2 is ANQGSEA. Per the original methods: Reference gene primer amplification gave nucleated cell count estimates. Sequencing used immunoSEQ multiplex PCR; TCRdb keeps in-frame clones, though not all of them. That table gives V, J and clone size, and the DNA gave D and trimming. The sample carries over 140,000 clones, roughly 80% recorded once. J is TRBJ2-3 and V is TRBV29-1; 7 bases are a match to TRBD2. The sequenced material came from peripheral blood. This TCR was sampled from a woman between 50 and 59 years old with active or convalescent COVID-19. CDR3 amino acids: CSVERPAGNTDTQYF. Written as DNA, the CDR3 is TGCAGCGTTGAACGACCAGCGGGGAACACAGATACGCAGTATTTT.